This entry lists 28 T cell receptor beta chains sequenced from one sample in a study of blood T cell repertoires in COVID-19. This table comes from immunoSEQ multiplex PCR, and its TCRdb copy is limited to in-frame clones, with some not included. In the table there are 200,000 to 250,000 clones, roughly 80% of which are singletons. What was sequenced was peripheral blood. Receptors were obtained from an older woman with acute or convalescent COVID-19.

The genes are TRBV10-3 and TRBJ2-5; no firm D call. The length of the CDR3 is 12 residues. The V gene lost 4 bases and the J gene lost 5 bases, with 8 bases spanning the gap. CDR1 and CDR2 (germline): ENHRY, SYGVKD. CDR3 sequence: CAISGSGETQYF. CDR3 sequence (DNA): TGTGCCATCAGTGGTTCCGGGGAGACCCAGTACTTC.

The rearrangement links TRBV20-1 to TRBJ1-3; D not resolved. The germline V and J ends were trimmed by 3 bases and 0 bases, with 9 bases remaining between them. Germline-derived CDR1 and CDR2 are DFQATT and SNEGSKA (reference sequence). The CDR3 runs to 14 residues. DNA for the CDR3: TGCAGTGCTAGTCCGATCAGCTCTGGAAACACCATATATTTT. This codes for CSASPISSGNTIYF.

This chain joins TRBV24-1 and TRBJ2-3; 9 bases align to TRBD2. The trim removed 2 bases at V and 4 bases at J, leaving 9 bases unmatched. Germline values: CDR1 KGHDR, CDR2 SFDVKD. This CDR3 is 17 amino acids long. CDR3: CATSDSIGRGGPDTQYF. In DNA form, the CDR3 reads TGTGCCACCAGTGATTCGATTGGGCGGGGGGGCCCAGATACGCAGTATTTT.

This chain links TRBV20-1 with TRBJ2-5; D is unresolved. V lost 3 bases and J 3 bases, leaving 8 bases between the germline ends. This CDR3 region has 12 residues. Germline V gives CDR1 DFQATT, CDR2 SNEGSKA (reference sequence). The CDR3 nucleotides read TGCAGTGCTAGTAGATCAGAAGAGACCCAGTACTTC. It yields the protein CSASRSEETQYF.

The gene calls are TRBV7-3 and TRBJ2-3; TRBD2 is a possible D gene (6 bases). The germline V gene has CDR1 SGHTA and CDR2 FQGTGA. The length of the CDR3 is 14 residues. Trimming shortened V by 2 bases and J by 4 bases, and 10 bases separated the two germline ends. The CDR3 DNA reads as TGTGCCAGCAGCTTATCCGGGGGTGCAGATACGCAGTATTTT. Amino acids: CASSLSGGADTQYF.

This clone appeared once. The rearrangement uses TRBV15 and TRBJ2-1, with 8 bases matching TRBD1. Germline V gene lookup returns CDR1 LNHNV and CDR2 YYDKDF (reference sequence). The CDR3 consists of 15 residues. Trimming at V came to 1 base and at J to 8 bases, leaving 7 bases not matched to a gene. CDR3 in DNA: TGTGCCACCAGCAGAGCCGGACAGGGTGACCATGAGCAGTTCTTC. Protein: CATSRAGQGDHEQFF.

V gene TRBV6-6 combines with J gene TRBJ2-7; 7 bases are shared with TRBD1. This CDR3 comprises 15 residues. J was trimmed by 3 bases and V by 4 bases; bases with no gene match: 9. Germline V gene data show CDR1 as MNHNY and CDR2 as SVGAGI (reference sequence). CDR3 protein: CASSLGGREYYEQYF. CDR3 coding DNA: TGTGCCAGCAGTTTAGGGGGCCGAGAATACTACGAGCAGTACTTC.

This rearrangement joins TRBV30 to TRBJ2-7; a weak D match, TRBD2 (6 bases). Germline V gives CDR1 GTSNPN, CDR2 SVGIG (reference sequence). V was trimmed by 4 bases and J by 4 bases, leaving 14 bases between them. This CDR3 has 13 residues. The CDR3 sequence is CAWTGTPHYEQYF. The DNA of the CDR3 is TGTGCCTGGACCGGGACTCCCCATTACGAGCAGTACTTC.

V usage is TRBV9 and J usage is TRBJ2-2; 9 bases are shared with TRBD1. Germline V lookup: CDR1 SGDLS, CDR2 YYNGEE. This CDR3 is 16 amino acids long. The trim removed 3 bases at V and 4 bases at J, leaving 7 bases unmatched. CDR3 nucleotides: TGTGCCAGCAGCGGACTAACAGGGGGCGTCACCGGGGAGCTGTTTTTT. Translation: CASSGLTGGVTGELFF.

This clone was observed a single time. The V and J genes are TRBV19 and TRBJ1-1; tentative D call: TRBD1 (6 bases). The CDR3 extends over 15 amino acids. Germline CDR1 LNHDA, CDR2 SQIVND (reference sequence). V gave up 3 bases and J gave up 0 bases, with 11 bases separating them. Written as DNA, the CDR3 is TGTGCCAGTAGTATTTCCGGACAGTTGAACACTGAAGCTTTCTTT. Translated: CASSISGQLNTEAFF.

This chain connects TRBV11-3 to TRBJ2-2; D is undetermined. Deletions cut 1 base from V and 4 bases from J, with 13 bases between. This CDR3 has 16 residues. Germline V gene data show CDR1 as SGHNT and CDR2 as YENEEA. CDR3 sequence (DNA): TGTGCCAGCAGCTTAGGTTCTTTGGCAGGCACCGGGGAGCTGTTTTTT. Translating gives CASSLGSLAGTGELFF.

This chain joins TRBV7-3 and TRBJ2-1; TRBD2 aligns across 8 bases. Germline lookup yields CDR1 SGHTA and CDR2 FQGTGA. This CDR3 comprises 15 residues. Trimming at V came to 1 base and at J to 9 bases, leaving 8 bases not matched to a gene. CDR3 sequence: CASSLNPGGKGEQFF. The CDR3, as DNA: TGTGCCAGCAGCTTAAACCCGGGAGGGAAGGGTGAGCAGTTCTTC.

V is TRBV3-1 (or the pseudogene TRBV3-2) and J is TRBJ2-1; D might be TRBD2 (7 bases). The CDR3 runs to 16 residues. The V gene lost 3 bases and the J gene lost 5 bases, with 17 bases spanning the gap. Germline V gene sequence: CDR1 LGHDT, CDR2 YNNKEL (reference sequence). The CDR3 here is CASSQVLRGGNNEQFF. CDR3 nucleotide sequence: TGTGCCAGCAGCCAGGTACTGAGGGGGGGAAACAATGAGCAGTTCTTC.

This rearrangement joins TRBV29-1 to TRBJ1-1, with D possibly matching TRBD1 (6 bases). Germline CDR1 is SQVTM and CDR2 is ANQGSEA. The V and J ends lost 7 bases and 7 bases respectively, with 10 bases between them. The length of the CDR3 is 10 residues. This CDR3 is CSARGGEAFF. Here the CDR3 DNA reads TGCAGCGCGCGAGGGGGTGAAGCTTTCTTT.

The V call is TRBV5-4, the J call TRBJ2-7, with no clear D. V lost 4 bases, J lost 6 bases, and 11 bases lay in between. There are 12 residues in the CDR3. Germline V gene lookup returns CDR1 SGHNT and CDR2 YYREEE (reference sequence). CDR3 nucleotides: TGTGCCAGCAGCCCCCCCCTCGGCGAGCAGTACTTC. Translating it yields CASSPPLGEQYF.

The chain carries TRBV5-1 and TRBJ2-5, with 8 bases aligning to TRBD1. J lost 2 bases, V lost 0 bases, and 9 bases had no gene match. Germline values: CDR1 SGHRS, CDR2 YFSETQ. This CDR3 has 17 residues. DNA for the CDR3: TGCGCCAGCAGCTTGGCACCAAATACAGGGGGGCAAGAGACCCAGTACTTC. Translated: CASSLAPNTGGQETQYF.

This chain links TRBV6-5 with TRBJ2-3; maybe TRBD2 (6 bases). CDR3 size: 14 residues. The germline V gene encodes CDR1 MNHEY and CDR2 SVGAGI. V was shortened by 6 bases and J by 1 base, with 11 bases between the two germline ends. Written as DNA, the CDR3 is TGTGCCAGCAGAGGGCGGGGTGGCACAGATACGCAGTATTTT. Amino acids: CASRGRGGTDTQYF.

Worth noting for this clone: The junction does not match germline at one end; this may be a read error. The chain is built from TRBV6-1 and TRBJ2-5; the D gene is possibly TRBD2 (6 bases). Germline loops: CDR1 MNHNS, CDR2 SASEGT. CDR3 length: 13 residues. In DNA form, the CDR3 reads TGTGCCAGCAGTGAAGGGAACCGGGAGTTTGCTGACTTC. Its protein product is CASSEGNREFADF.

This chain links TRBV3-1 (or the pseudogene TRBV3-2) with TRBJ1-6, with 7 nucleotides matching TRBD1. The CDR3 is made up of 16 amino acids. Per the germline V gene, CDR1 is LGHDT and CDR2 is YNNKEL (reference sequence). The trim removed 2 bases at V and 10 bases at J, leaving 11 bases unmatched. CDR3: CASSQRYHTGDSPLHF. Here the CDR3 DNA reads TGTGCCAGCAGCCAACGATATCACACAGGGGACTCACCCCTCCACTTT.

The gene calls are TRBV28 and TRBJ1-1; TRBD1 aligns across 9 bases. In germline, CDR1 is MDHEN, CDR2 SYDVKM. The V gene end was trimmed by 3 bases and the J gene end by 4 bases; junction bases not matched to a gene: 6. There are 15 residues in the CDR3. The CDR3 protein is CASSFPTGGRTEAFF. CDR3 nucleotide sequence: TGTGCCAGCAGTTTTCCTACAGGGGGCCGCACTGAAGCTTTCTTT. Supplemented by reference TRBV28 and TRBJ1-1, the full variable domain reads DVKVTQSSRYLVKRTGEKVFLECVQDMDHENMFWYRQDPGLGLRLIYFSYDVKMKEKGDIPEGYSVSREKKERFSLILESASTNQTSMYLCASSFPTGGRTEAFFGQGTRLTVV.

The V and J genes are TRBV28 and TRBJ1-5, with 7 positions matching TRBD1. This CDR3 region has 14 residues. CDR1 and CDR2 from the germline V gene are MDHEN and SYDVKM. Trimming cost V 5 bases and J 1 base; bases outside gene matches: 2. The CDR3 coding sequence is TGTGCCAGCAGTGACAGGGCCAGCAATCAGCCCCAGCATTTT. It specifies CASSDRASNQPQHF.

The chain is built from TRBV7-9 and TRBJ1-5; no clear D. From germline, CDR1 is SEHNR and CDR2 FQNEAQ (reference sequence). The CDR3 runs 13 residues. Trimming cost V 1 base and J 4 bases, with 5 bases left between them. The DNA for the CDR3 is TGTGCCAGCAGCTTAGGGCCGAATCAGCCCCAGCATTTT. Translation: CASSLGPNQPQHF.

The chain carries TRBV19 and TRBJ1-1; 9 positions agree with TRBD1. The CDR3 is 15 amino acids. The germline V gene encodes CDR1 LNHDA and CDR2 SQIVND (reference sequence). V was clipped by 3 bases and J by 3 bases; unmatched bases: 5. The CDR3 nucleotides are TGTGCCAGTAGTATGGGACAGGGCGGAGACACTGAAGCTTTCTTT. It encodes CASSMGQGGDTEAFF.

This clone was detected only once. The rearrangement joins TRBV15 to TRBJ2-6, with a tentative D call TRBD2 (5 bases). Germline assignment: CDR1 LNHNV and CDR2 YYDKDF (reference sequence). The CDR3 is 19 residues long. The ends were cut back, 0 bases at V and 1 base at J, with 16 bases in the middle. CDR3 sequence reads: CATSRDKRVWMSGANVLTF. CDR3 bases: TGTGCCACCAGCAGAGATAAGAGGGTCTGGATGTCTGGGGCCAACGTCCTGACTTTC.

J is TRBJ1-2 and V is TRBV30; D not certain. This CDR3 is built from 14 residues. The germline V gene encodes CDR1 GTSNPN and CDR2 SVGIG (reference sequence). The ends were cut back, 0 bases at V and 3 bases at J, with 11 bases in the middle. The CDR3 DNA reads TGTGCCTGGAGTGTACCAGGAAACGACTATGGCTACACCTTC. This sequence encodes CAWSVPGNDYGYTF.

The chain is built from TRBV6-1 and TRBJ2-7; 8 nucleotides match TRBD2. Germline CDR1 MNHNS, CDR2 SASEGT. The CDR3 covers 16 residues. The trim removed 4 bases at V and 4 bases at J, leaving 12 bases unmatched. CDR3 coding DNA: TGTGCCAGCAGTGGAAAATTAGCGGGGACCACTTACGAGCAGTACTTC. This codes for CASSGKLAGTTYEQYF.

This rearrangement joins TRBV16 to TRBJ2-6, with 11 bases that match TRBD1. The CDR3 runs to 19 residues. V was clipped by 0 bases and J by 0 bases; unmatched bases: 4. CDR1 is KGHSY and CDR2 is FQNENV in the germline V gene. Here the CDR3 reads CASSQSPGTGGSGANVLTF. The CDR3 DNA follows: TGTGCCAGCAGCCAATCCCCCGGGACAGGGGGCTCTGGGGCCAACGTCCTGACTTTC.

This chain's CDR3 is CASSIQGSTNEKLFF. The CDR3 nucleotides are TGTGCCAGCAGCATACAGGGATCAACTAATGAAAAACTGTTTTTT. The V and J genes are TRBV5-5 and TRBJ1-4, with a possible D match to TRBD1 (6 bases). In germline, CDR1 is SGHKS, CDR2 YYEKEE (reference sequence). The CDR3 extends over 15 amino acids. V shed 4 bases and J shed 0 bases, with 10 bases lying between them.